The clone carrying this T cell receptor (beta chain) showed up just a few times. Its antigen remains unidentified. The data were taken from a study of T cell repertoires in cytomegalovirus infection. Across the study: HLA-B-restricted CMV epitopes that are well studied were used alongside recently identified HLA-C-restricted ones. An indication of both CMV infection and matching HLA type came from public TCR beta signatures. Findings and caveats of the study: Public TCR beta family frequency separated CMV-and-HLA carriers, including in an independent cohort. There were HLA-C-restricted CMV-specific TCR beta clonotypes dominating the ex vivo response.

TCRdb analysed the reads with MiXCR anew, one entry per CDR3 protein. Of 200,000 to 250,000 distinct CDR3 sequences in the sample, 35% to 40% were seen once. CDR1 is SEHNR, CDR2 FQNEAQ, per germline (reference sequence). The ends were cut back, 5 bases at V and 0 bases at J, with 14 bases in the middle. The CDR3 consists of 16 residues. The chain couples TRBV7-9 to TRBJ1-3; D is ambiguous. Sequencing was performed on CD8+ T cells from cultured PBMCs, taken from culture after CMV antigen stimulation. The sequence came from a human donor in good health (CMV status not recorded). Some clones in this sample may be carry-over from other donors' samples. CDR3 region: CASSTPAAGSGNTIYF. CDR3 coding DNA: TGTGCCAGCAGCACGCCCGCAGCAGGCTCTGGAAACACCATATATTTT.